This is a list of T cell receptor beta chains from one sample in a study of blood T cells in healthy people across ages. TCRdb redid the calling of the 5' RACE reads with MiXCR, one entry per CDR3 protein. The repertoire holds about 1.1 million distinct CDR3 sequences, with about two fifths as singletons. Sequences were obtained from blood. The receptors here all came from a man between 18 and 35 years old in good health. Both conserved end residues are part of each CDR3. The D gene is left open where the match is weak. Part of the rows lack a size; the others show once, few, many or a class for expanded clones.

D gene | clone size | J gene | V gene | CDR3 protein | CDR3 DNA
NA | few | TRBJ2-3 | TRBV5-8 | CASSKHRGTDTQYF | TGTGCCAGCAGCAAGCACCGAGGCACAGATACGCAGTATTTT
NA | NA | TRBJ2-1 | TRBV20-1 | CSAESSYNEQFF | TGCAGTGCTGAGAGTTCCTACAATGAGCAGTTCTTC
NA | NA | TRBJ1-2 | TRBV9 | CASSVVGDGCTF | TGTGCCAGCAGCGTAGTGGGGGATGGCTGCACCTTC
TRBD2 | NA | TRBJ2-5 | TRBV7-2 | CASSWSSGGAGETQYF | TGTGCCAGCAGCTGGTCTAGCGGGGGGGCCGGGGAGACCCAGTACTTC
NA | few | TRBJ2-1 | TRBV4-3 | CASSQDNLSPGTFF | TGCGCCAGCAGCCAAGACAATTTATCTCCAGGGACGTTCTTC
NA | NA | TRBJ2-7 | TRBV12-3/TRBV12-4 | CASRPDSYNEQYF | TGTGCCAGCAGACCGGACAGCTACAATGAGCAGTACTTC
TRBD2 | few | TRBJ2-3 | TRBV9 | CASSATSGGFTDTQYF | TGTGCCAGCAGCGCGACTAGCGGGGGTTTCACAGATACGCAGTATTTT
NA | NA | TRBJ2-3 | TRBV29-1 | CSVAPDSPTDTQYF | TGCAGCGTTGCCCCGGACTCCCCCACAGATACGCAGTATTTT
NA | few | TRBJ1-1 | TRBV2 | CASGERGGPNTEAFF | TGTGCCAGCGGTGAAAGGGGCGGGCCGAACACTGAAGCTTTCTTT
NA | few | TRBJ2-3 | TRBV29-1 | CSVVIRYTDTQYF | TGCAGCGTTGTGATTCGGTATACAGATACGCAGTATTTT
NA | few | TRBJ1-1 | TRBV7-9 | CASSLSTGQSGTEAFF | TGTGCCAGCAGCTTAAGTACGGGCCAGAGTGGGACTGAAGCTTTCTTT
NA | many | TRBJ2-7 | TRBV6-2/TRBV6-3 | CASSLDGPYEQYF | TGTGCCAGCAGTTTGGACGGCCCCTACGAGCAGTACTTC
NA | NA | TRBJ2-3 | TRBV11-2 | CARSQSGAQYF | TGTGCCCGCAGCCAAAGCGGCGCGCAGTATTTT
NA | NA | TRBJ1-2 | TRBV12-3/TRBV12-4 | CASSPAGPNYGYTF | TGTGCCAGCAGTCCCGCGGGACCGAATTATGGCTACACCTTC
TRBD1 | few | TRBJ2-5 | TRBV20-1 | CSARDGAQGALNEQYF | TGCAGTGCTAGAGATGGCGCCCAGGGGGCGCTGAATGAGCAGTACTTC
NA | NA | TRBJ1-1 | TRBV5-1 | CASSLDGLENTEAFF | TGCGCCAGCAGCTTGGACGGACTAGAGAACACTGAAGCTTTCTTT
NA | few | TRBJ1-4 | TRBV28 | CASSSPHREEKLFF | TGTGCCAGCAGTAGCCCTCATCGAGAAGAAAAACTGTTTTTT